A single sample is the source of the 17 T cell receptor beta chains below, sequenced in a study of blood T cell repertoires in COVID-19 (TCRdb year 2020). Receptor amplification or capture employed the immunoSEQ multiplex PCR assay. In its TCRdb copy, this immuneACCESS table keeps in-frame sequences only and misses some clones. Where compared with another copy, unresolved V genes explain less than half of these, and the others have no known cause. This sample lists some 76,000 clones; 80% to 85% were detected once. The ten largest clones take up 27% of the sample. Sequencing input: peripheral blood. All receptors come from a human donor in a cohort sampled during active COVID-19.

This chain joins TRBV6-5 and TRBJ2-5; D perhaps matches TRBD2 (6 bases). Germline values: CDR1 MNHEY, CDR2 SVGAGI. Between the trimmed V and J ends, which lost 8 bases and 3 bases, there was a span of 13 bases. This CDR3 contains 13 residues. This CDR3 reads CASRRGFKETQYF. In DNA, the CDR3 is TGTGCCAGCCGGCGGGGCTTTAAAGAGACCCAGTACTTC.

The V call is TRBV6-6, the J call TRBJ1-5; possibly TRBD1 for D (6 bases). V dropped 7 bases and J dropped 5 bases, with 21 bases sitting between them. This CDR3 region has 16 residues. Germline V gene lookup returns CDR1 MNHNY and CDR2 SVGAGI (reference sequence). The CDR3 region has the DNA TGTGCCAGCACCCAAAGACGGGGCAGGGGAGATCAGCCCCAGCATTTT. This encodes CASTQRRGRGDQPQHF.

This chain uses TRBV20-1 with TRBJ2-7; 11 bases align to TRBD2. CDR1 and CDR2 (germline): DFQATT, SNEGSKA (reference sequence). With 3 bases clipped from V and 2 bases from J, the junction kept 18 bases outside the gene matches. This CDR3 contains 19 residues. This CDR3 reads CSASGARGSGGEIPYEQYF. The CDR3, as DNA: TGCAGTGCTAGTGGGGCCCGGGGTAGCGGGGGGGAAATCCCCTACGAGCAGTACTTC.

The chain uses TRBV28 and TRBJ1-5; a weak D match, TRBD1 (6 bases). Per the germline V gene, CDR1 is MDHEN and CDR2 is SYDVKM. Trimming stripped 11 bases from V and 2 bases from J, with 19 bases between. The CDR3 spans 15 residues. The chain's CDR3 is CASETGNWGNQPQHF. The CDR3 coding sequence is TGTGCCTCCGAGACAGGCAACTGGGGCAATCAGCCCCAGCATTTT.

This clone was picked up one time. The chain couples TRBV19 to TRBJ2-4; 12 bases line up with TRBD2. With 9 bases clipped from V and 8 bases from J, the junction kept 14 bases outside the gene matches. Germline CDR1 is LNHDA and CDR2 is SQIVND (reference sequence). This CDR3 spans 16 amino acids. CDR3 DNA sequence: TGTGCCAGCGCCAGGACTAGCGGGGCCAACGGGGACATTCAGTACTTC. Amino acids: CASARTSGANGDIQYF.

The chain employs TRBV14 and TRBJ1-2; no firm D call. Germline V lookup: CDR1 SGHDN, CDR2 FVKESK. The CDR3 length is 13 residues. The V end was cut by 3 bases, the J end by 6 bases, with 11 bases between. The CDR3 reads CASSQSSADGYTF. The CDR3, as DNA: TGTGCCAGCAGCCAGAGTTCCGCGGATGGCTACACCTTC.

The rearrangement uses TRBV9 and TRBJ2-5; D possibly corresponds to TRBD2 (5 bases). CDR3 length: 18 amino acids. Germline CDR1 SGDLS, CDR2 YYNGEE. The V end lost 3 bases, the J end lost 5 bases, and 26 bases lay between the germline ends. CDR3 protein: CASSDLVVAHRRGETQYF. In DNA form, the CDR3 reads TGTGCCAGCAGCGACCTCGTGGTAGCACACCGGCGAGGGGAGACCCAGTACTTC.

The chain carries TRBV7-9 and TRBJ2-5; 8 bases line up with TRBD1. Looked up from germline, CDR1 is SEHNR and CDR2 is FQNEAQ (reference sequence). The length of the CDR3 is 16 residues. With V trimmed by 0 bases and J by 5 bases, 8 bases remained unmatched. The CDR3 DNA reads TGTGCCAGCAGCTTAGCGCTAGTCACAGGGGGGGAGACCCAGTACTTC. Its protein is CASSLALVTGGETQYF.

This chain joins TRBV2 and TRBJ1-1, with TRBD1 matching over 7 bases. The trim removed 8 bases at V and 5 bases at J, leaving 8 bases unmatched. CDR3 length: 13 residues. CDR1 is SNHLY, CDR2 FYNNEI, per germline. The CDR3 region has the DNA TGTGCCAGCCCCGAGGCAGGGGGTACTGAAGCTTTCTTT. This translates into CASPEAGGTEAFF.

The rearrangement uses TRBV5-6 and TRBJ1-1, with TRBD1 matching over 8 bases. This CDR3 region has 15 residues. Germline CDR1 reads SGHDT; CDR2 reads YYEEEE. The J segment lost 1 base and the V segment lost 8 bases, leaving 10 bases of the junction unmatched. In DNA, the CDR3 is TGTGCCAGTCGAGAGACAGGGGCTCCGAACACTGAAGCTTTCTTT. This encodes CASRETGAPNTEAFF.

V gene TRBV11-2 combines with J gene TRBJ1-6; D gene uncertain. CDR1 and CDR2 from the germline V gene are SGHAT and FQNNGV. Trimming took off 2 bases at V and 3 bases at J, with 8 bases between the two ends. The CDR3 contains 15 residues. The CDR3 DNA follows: TGTGCCAGCAGCTTAACCGGGAGCTATAATTCACCCCTCCACTTT. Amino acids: CASSLTGSYNSPLHF.

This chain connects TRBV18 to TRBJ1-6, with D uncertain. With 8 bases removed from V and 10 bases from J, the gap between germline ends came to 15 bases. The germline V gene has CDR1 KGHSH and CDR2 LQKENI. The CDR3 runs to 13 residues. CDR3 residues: CASKPRTASPLHF. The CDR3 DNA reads TGTGCCAGCAAGCCTAGAACCGCCTCACCCCTCCACTTT.

CDR3 sequence: CASSQGHSGGFGNEQFF. CDR3 sequence (DNA): TGTGCCAGCAGCCAGGGCCATAGCGGGGGCTTCGGGAATGAGCAGTTCTTC. The V gene is TRBV3-1 (or the pseudogene TRBV3-2), the J gene TRBJ2-1; the match to TRBD2 covers 9 bases. Trimming removed 3 bases from V and 7 bases from J; junction bases left unmatched: 13. Germline CDR1 is LGHDT and CDR2 is YNNKEL (reference sequence). This CDR3 has 17 amino acids.

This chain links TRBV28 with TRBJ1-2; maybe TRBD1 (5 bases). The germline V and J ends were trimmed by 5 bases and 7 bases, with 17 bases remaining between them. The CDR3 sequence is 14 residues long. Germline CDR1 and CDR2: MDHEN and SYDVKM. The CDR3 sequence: CASSGRTKDLGYTF. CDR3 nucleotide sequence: TGTGCCAGCAGTGGGAGGACAAAGGATCTTGGCTACACCTTC.

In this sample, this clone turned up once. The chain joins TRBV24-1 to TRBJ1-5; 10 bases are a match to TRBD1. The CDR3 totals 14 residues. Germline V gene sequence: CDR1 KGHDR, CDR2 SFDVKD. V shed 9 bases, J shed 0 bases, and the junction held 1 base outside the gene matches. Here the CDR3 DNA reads TGTGCCACCCGGGACAGGGGTAGCAATCAGCCCCAGCATTTT. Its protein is CATRDRGSNQPQHF.

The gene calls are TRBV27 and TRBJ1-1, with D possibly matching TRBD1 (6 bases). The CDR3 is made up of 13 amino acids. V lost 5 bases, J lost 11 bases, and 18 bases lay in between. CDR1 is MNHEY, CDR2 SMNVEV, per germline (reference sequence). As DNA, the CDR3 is TGTGCCAGCAGTCCCCACAGGGCCGAGGGCGCTTTCTTT. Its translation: CASSPHRAEGAFF.

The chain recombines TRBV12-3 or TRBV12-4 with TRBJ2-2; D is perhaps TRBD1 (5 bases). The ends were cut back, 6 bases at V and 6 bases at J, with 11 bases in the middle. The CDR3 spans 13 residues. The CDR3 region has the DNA TGTGCCAGCAGCTCGACAGAAGCCGGGGAGCTGTTTTTT. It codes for CASSSTEAGELFF.